This TCR beta chain appears in the sequencing data of a study of OX40 agonist ivuxolimab in advanced cancers. Sequencing was performed with immunoSEQ multiplex PCR; in TCRdb, only in-frame clones are kept and a portion is missing. Of 40,000 to 60,000 clones listed, 85% to 90% are singletons. Broader study findings: Among expanded peripheral T cells, antigen specificity went undetermined.

The CDR3 covers 13 residues. In germline, CDR1 is SNHLY, CDR2 FYNNEI. As to this clone: The antigen is unknown. Mismatch with germline at one junction end may stem from a read error.

The chain has TRBV2 and TRBJ2-3, with D perhaps matching TRBD2 (5 bases). The sequence derives from an adult with an advanced solid tumor such as melanoma, head and neck, liver or kidney cancer. The material sequenced was CD4+ or CD8+ T cells sorted from blood, taken in a trial of the OX40 agonist ivuxolimab. The CDR3 coding sequence is TGTGCCAACAGTAACGGGGACACAGATACGCAGTATTTT. Protein: CANSNGDTDTQYF.